The entry below describes one T cell receptor (gamma chain). The target antigen is unknown. TCRdb assigns this DNA the protein of a much larger clone, which departs from its translation at residue 8; this likely reflects a read error, and the protein shown comes from translating the DNA. TCRdb reran clone calling via CATT on the multiplex PCR reads. The profile shows about 30,000 gamma-chain clones, under 1.5% of them singletons. This sample is part of a study of γδ T cells in repeated Plasmodium falciparum infection. Bulk repertoires came from Vgamma9/Vdelta2+ or Vdelta2-negative gammadelta T cells flow-sorted from PBMC. The CDR3 spans 11 residues. The germline V gene encodes CDR1 EGSNGY and CDR2 YDSYNSKV. Study-wide points: Malian children's Vdelta2-negative repertoires appeared more expanded and less diverse than Australians'.

The genes are TRGV2 and TRGJP2. The J gene comes from matching the DNA to germline here; TCRdb lacks it. The sequencing sample was made of gamma-delta T cells from blood. The sequence derives from a pool of human donors (malaria-infected and uninfected, not separated). The CDR3 spells CATVAAWTKTF. The CDR3 bases are TGTGCCACCGTGGCGGCTTGGACCAAGACGTTT.